The 10 T cell receptor beta chains presented below share a single source sample, sequenced in a study of T cell responses to AZD1222 COVID-19 vaccine. Measured with immunoSEQ multiplex PCR; TCRdb has only the in-frame clones, and not every one. The sample records about 130,000 clones, roughly 92% being singletons. Sequenced here: peripheral blood, sampled 28 days after the second AZD1222 dose. These receptors all stem from an adult who received the AZD1222 COVID-19 vaccine.

J is TRBJ1-3 and V is TRBV30, with no clear D. The CDR3 has 12 amino acids. With 1 base removed from V and 4 bases from J, the gap between germline ends came to 5 bases. The germline V gene has CDR1 GTSNPN and CDR2 SVGIG (reference sequence). Here the CDR3 DNA reads TGTGCCTGGAGTGCGGGAGGAAACACCATATATTTT. This encodes CAWSAGGNTIYF.

The chain employs TRBV5-1 and TRBJ1-1; D remains ambiguous. The CDR3 totals 13 residues. CDR1 and CDR2 (germline): SGHRS, YFSETQ. V lost 0 bases to trimming and J lost 0 bases, with 3 bases between them. The CDR3 loop reads CASSLALNTEAFF. The DNA of the CDR3 is TGCGCCAGCAGCTTGGCCCTGAACACTGAAGCTTTCTTT.

The rearrangement links TRBV5-1 to TRBJ1-1, with 7 bases that match TRBD1. After removal of 4 bases from V and 4 bases from J, the junction contained 7 bases not matched to a gene. The CDR3 covers 14 residues. Germline V CDR1 and CDR2: SGHRS, YFSETQ. The chain's CDR3 is CASSQDRAVTEAFF. The CDR3 DNA reads TGCGCCAGCAGCCAAGACAGGGCGGTCACTGAAGCTTTCTTT. Full variable domain (rest looked up from reference TRBV5-1 and TRBJ1-1): KAGVTQTPRYLIKTRGQQVTLSCSPISGHRSVSWYQQTPGQGLQFLFEYFSETQRNKGNFPGRFSGRQFSNSRSEMNVSTLELGDSALYLCASSQDRAVTEAFFGQGTRLTVV.

The rearrangement uses TRBV18 and TRBJ2-1, with 7 bases that match TRBD1. The CDR3 is 15 amino acids. Germline V gene sequence: CDR1 KGHSH, CDR2 LQKENI. Unmatched junction bases numbered 5, after V lost 5 bases and J lost 1 base. DNA for the CDR3: TGTGCCAGCTCATCAACAGGGGAATCCTACAATGAGCAGTTCTTC. It is translated as CASSSTGESYNEQFF.

Only a few counts were recorded for this clone. The genes are TRBV29-1 and TRBJ1-3, with D perhaps TRBD1 (5 bases). Germline-derived CDR1 and CDR2 are SQVTM and ANQGSEA. V lost 7 bases and J 1 base, leaving 11 bases between the germline ends. The CDR3 has 13 residues. The CDR3 region is CSADGGSGNTIYF. CDR3 bases: TGCAGCGCCGACGGGGGATCTGGAAACACCATATATTTT.

V is TRBV30 and J is TRBJ2-5; weak D call: TRBD2 (7 bases). The CDR3 is 15 residues long. The germline V gene has CDR1 GTSNPN and CDR2 SVGIG (reference sequence). V lost 0 bases and J 4 bases, leaving 15 bases between the germline ends. The CDR3 region has the DNA TGTGCCTGGAGTGTATTGGCGGGGGCGGGAGAGACCCAGTACTTC. Translation gives CAWSVLAGAGETQYF. The full variable domain, in which reference TRBV30 and TRBJ2-5 provide the parts outside the CDR3, is SQTIHQWPATLVQPVGSPLSLECTVEGTSNPNLYWYRQAAGRGLQLLFYSVGIGQISSEVPQNLSASRPQDRQFILSSKKLLLSDSGFYLCAWSVLAGAGETQYFGPGTRLLVL.

This clone was counted once. J is TRBJ2-5 and V is TRBV6-5, with D tentatively TRBD2 (6 bases). The V gene's germline CDR1 is MNHEY and CDR2 SVGAGI. This CDR3 region has 12 residues. Trimming cost V 6 bases and J 8 bases, with 13 bases left between them. Written as DNA, the CDR3 is TGTGCCAGCAGCCTGGGACTGTCAACCCAGTACTTC. Residues: CASSLGLSTQYF.

The DNA for the CDR3 is TGTGCCAGCAGCGAAAGGCCCGGGGGGGGCACCGGGGAGCTGTTTTTT. This codes for CASSERPGGGTGELFF. The chain carries TRBV7-9 and TRBJ2-2; 8 nucleotides line up with TRBD2. With V trimmed by 5 bases and J by 4 bases, 9 bases remained unmatched. Germline loops: CDR1 SEHNR, CDR2 FQNEAQ (reference sequence). The CDR3 has 16 residues.

The chain carries TRBV21-1 and TRBJ2-7; the table's D call, TRBD2, was not checked against the DNA. TRBV21-1 is a known pseudogene. The CDR3 runs to 15 residues. The CDR3 reads CASREEGGVPYEQYF. For the CDR3, the DNA is TGTGCCAGCAGAGAAGAGGGAGGGGTACCCTACGAGCAGTACTTC.

CDR3 loop: CASSLRSGNEQFF. The CDR3 region has the DNA TGTGCCAGCAGCTTACGGAGTGGGAATGAGCAGTTCTTC. The rearrangement joins TRBV7-2 to TRBJ2-1, with D unresolved. Germline CDR1 reads SGHTA; CDR2 reads FQGNSA. The CDR3 is 13 amino acids. The V end was cut by 2 bases, the J end by 7 bases, with 9 bases between.